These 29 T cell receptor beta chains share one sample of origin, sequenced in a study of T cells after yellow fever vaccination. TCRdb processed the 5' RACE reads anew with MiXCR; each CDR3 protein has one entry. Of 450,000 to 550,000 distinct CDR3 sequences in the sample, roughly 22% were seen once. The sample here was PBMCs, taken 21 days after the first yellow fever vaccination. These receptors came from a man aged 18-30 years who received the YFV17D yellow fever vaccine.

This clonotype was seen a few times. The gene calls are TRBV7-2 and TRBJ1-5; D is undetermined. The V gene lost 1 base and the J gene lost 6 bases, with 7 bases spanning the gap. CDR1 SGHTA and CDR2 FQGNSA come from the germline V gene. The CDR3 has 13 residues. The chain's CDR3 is CASSLVGIQPQHF. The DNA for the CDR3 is TGTGCCAGCAGCTTAGTCGGGATTCAGCCCCAGCATTTT.

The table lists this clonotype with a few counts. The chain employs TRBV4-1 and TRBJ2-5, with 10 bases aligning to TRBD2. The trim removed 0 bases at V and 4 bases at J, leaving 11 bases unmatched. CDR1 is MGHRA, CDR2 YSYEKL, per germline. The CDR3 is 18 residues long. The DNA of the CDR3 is TGCGCCAGCAGCCAAGATGAGTCTAGCGGGGGCTGGGGAGAGACCCAGTACTTC. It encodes CASSQDESSGGWGETQYF.

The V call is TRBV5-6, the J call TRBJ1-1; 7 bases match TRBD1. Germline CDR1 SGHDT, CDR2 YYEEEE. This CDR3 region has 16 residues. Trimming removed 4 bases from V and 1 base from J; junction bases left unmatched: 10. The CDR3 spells CASSLLGTDRNTEAFF. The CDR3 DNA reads TGTGCCAGCAGCCTTTTAGGGACAGACAGGAACACTGAAGCTTTCTTT.

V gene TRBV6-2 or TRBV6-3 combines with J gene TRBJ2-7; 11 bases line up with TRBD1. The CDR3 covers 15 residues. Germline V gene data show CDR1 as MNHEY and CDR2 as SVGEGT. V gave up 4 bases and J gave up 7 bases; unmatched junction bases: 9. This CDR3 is CASSSTGTGGWEQYV. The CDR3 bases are TGTGCCAGCAGTTCGACCGGGACAGGGGGATGGGAGCAGTACGTC.

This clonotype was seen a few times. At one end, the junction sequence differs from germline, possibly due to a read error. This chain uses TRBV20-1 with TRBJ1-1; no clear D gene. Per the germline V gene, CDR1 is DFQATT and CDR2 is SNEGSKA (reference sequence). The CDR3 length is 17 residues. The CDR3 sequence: CSARDFTIGGLKTEAFF. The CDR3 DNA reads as TGCAGTGCTAGAGATTTTACTATTGGAGGGTTGAAGACTGAAGCTTTCTTT.

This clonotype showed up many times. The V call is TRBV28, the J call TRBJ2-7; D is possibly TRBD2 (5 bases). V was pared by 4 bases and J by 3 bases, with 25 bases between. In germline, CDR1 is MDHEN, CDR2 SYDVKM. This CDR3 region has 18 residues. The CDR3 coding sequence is TGTGCCAGCAGTTCCCCTGGGTCGGGGTGGAAGCAAGTCTACGAGCAGTACTTC. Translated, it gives CASSSPGSGWKQVYEQYF.

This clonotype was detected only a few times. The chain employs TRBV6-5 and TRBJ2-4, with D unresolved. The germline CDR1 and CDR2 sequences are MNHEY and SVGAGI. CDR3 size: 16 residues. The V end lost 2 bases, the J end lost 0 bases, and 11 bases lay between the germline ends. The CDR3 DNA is TGTGCCAGCAGTTACAGGGCAAGGATAGCCAAAAACATTCAGTACTTC. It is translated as CASSYRARIAKNIQYF.

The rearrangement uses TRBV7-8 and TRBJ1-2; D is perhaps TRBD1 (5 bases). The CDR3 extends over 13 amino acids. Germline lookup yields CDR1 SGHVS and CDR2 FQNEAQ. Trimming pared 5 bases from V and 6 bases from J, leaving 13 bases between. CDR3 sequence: CASSRDYLNGYTF. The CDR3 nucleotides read TGTGCCAGCAGCAGGGACTACCTGAATGGCTACACCTTC.

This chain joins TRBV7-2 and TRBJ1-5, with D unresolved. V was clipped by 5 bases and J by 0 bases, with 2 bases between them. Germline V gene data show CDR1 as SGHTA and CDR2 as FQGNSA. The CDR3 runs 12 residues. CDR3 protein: CASSVSNQPQHF. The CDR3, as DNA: TGTGCCAGCAGCGTTAGCAATCAGCCCCAGCATTTT.

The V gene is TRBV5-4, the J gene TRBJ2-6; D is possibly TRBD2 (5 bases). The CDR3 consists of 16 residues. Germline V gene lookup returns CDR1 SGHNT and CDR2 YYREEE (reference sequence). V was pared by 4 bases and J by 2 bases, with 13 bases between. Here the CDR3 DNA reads TGTGCCAGCAGCCCGGGATCCCCGGCTGGGGCCAACGTCCTGACTTTC. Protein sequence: CASSPGSPAGANVLTF.

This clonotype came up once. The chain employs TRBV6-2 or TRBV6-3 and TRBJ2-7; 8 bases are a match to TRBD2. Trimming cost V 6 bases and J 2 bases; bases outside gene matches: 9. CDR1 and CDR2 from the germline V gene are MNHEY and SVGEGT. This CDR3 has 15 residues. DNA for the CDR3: TGTGCCAGCAGCTATAGCGGGGCGCCTCCCTACGAGCAGTACGTC. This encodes CASSYSGAPPYEQYV.

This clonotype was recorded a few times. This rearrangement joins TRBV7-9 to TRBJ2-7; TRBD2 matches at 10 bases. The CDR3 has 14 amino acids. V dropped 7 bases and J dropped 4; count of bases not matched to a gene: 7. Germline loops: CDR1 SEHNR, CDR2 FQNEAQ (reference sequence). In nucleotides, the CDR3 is TGTGCCAGCACCGTAGCGGGGGGAAGTTACGAGCAGTACTTC. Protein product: CASTVAGGSYEQYF.

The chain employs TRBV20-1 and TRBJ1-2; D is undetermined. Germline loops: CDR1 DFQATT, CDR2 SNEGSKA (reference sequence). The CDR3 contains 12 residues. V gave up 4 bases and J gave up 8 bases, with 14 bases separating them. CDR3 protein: CSAIDPVAGYTF. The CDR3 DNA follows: TGCAGTGCTATAGACCCTGTAGCGGGCTACACCTTC.

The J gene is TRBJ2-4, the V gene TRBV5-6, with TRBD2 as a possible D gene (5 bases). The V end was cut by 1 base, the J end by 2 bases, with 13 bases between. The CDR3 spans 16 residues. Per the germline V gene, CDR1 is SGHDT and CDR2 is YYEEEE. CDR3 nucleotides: TGTGCCAGCAGCTTGAGTCCGGGGTCGACCAAAAACATTCAGTACTTC. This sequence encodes CASSLSPGSTKNIQYF.

In nucleotides, the CDR3 is TGTGCCACCAGCAGTAACAGGGGCCGGGAGACCCAGTACTTC. Translating gives CATSSNRGRETQYF. The chain uses TRBV15 and TRBJ2-5, with 7 bases fitting TRBD1. This CDR3 contains 14 residues. The J segment lost 5 bases and the V segment lost 3 bases, leaving 6 bases of the junction unmatched. CDR1 and CDR2 (germline): LNHNV, YYDKDF (reference sequence). Based on the CDR3 plus reference TRBV15 and TRBJ2-5, the full variable domain is DAMVIQNPRYQVTQFGKPVTLSCSQTLNHNVMYWYQQKSSQAPKLLFHYYDKDFNNEADTPDNFQSRRPNTSFCFLDIRSPGLGDTAMYLCATSSNRGRETQYFGPGTRLLVL.

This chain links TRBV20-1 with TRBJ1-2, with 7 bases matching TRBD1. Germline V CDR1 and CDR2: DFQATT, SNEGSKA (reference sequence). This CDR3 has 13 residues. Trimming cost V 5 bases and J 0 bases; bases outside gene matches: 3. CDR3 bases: TGCAGTGCTTCCCAGGGGGCTAACTATGGCTACACCTTC. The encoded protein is CSASQGANYGYTF.

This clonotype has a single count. The CDR3 sequence: CAIKGLAYNEQFF. In DNA, the CDR3 is TGTGCCATCAAAGGGTTAGCCTACAATGAGCAGTTCTTC. The chain carries TRBV10-3 and TRBJ2-1; no clear D. Germline CDR1 and CDR2: ENHRY and SYGVKD. The CDR3 spans 13 residues. Deletions cut 7 bases from V and 2 bases from J, with 9 bases between.

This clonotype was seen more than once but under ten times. CDR3 DNA sequence: TGTGCCAGCAGTGAACGGGGGCTAGAAGCTTTCTTT. It encodes CASSERGLEAFF. The chain combines TRBV2 with TRBJ1-1; D is possibly TRBD1 (6 bases). The V and J ends lost 2 bases and 8 bases respectively, with 9 bases between them. The CDR3 runs 12 residues. CDR1 is SNHLY and CDR2 is FYNNEI in the germline V gene.

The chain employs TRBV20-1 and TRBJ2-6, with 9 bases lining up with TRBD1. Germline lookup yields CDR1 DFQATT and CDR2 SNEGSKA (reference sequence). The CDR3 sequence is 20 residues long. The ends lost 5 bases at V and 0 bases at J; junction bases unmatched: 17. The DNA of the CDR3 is TGCAGTGCTTTCGCGGGACAGGGAGGATTAACAAGCTCTGGGGCCAACGTCCTGACTTTC. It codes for CSAFAGQGGLTSSGANVLTF.

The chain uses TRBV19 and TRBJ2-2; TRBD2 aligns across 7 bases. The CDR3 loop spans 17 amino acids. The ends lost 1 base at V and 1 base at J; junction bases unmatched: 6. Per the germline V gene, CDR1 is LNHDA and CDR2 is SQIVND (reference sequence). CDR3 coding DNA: TGTGCCAGTAGTATAGGGGTGGCTAGCGGGAACACCGGGGAGCTGTTTTTT. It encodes CASSIGVASGNTGELFF.

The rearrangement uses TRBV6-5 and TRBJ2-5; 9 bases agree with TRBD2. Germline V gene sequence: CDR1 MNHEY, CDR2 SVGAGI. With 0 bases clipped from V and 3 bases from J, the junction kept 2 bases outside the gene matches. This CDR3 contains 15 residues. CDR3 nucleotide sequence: TGTGCCAGCAGTTACTCGCGGGGGGGCGAAGAGACCCAGTACTTC. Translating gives CASSYSRGGEETQYF.

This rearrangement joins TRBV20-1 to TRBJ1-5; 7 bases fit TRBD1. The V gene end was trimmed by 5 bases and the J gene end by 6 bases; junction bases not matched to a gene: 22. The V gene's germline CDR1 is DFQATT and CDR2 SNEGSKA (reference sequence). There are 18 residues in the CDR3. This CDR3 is CSALDREGFWSHTQPQHF. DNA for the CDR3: TGCAGTGCTCTAGACAGGGAAGGTTTTTGGTCACATACTCAGCCCCAGCATTTT.

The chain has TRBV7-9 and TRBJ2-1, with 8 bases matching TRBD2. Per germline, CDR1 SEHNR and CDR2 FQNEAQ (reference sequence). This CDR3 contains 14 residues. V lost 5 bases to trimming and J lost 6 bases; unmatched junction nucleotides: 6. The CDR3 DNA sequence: TGTGCCAGCAGCATGTCGCGGGGGGCCAATGAGCAGTTCTTC. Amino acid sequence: CASSMSRGANEQFF.

Here the CDR3 DNA reads TGTGCCAGCTGGGACGGACTAGCGGGGATCAATGAGCAGTTCTTC. Protein: CASWDGLAGINEQFF. This chain links TRBV27 with TRBJ2-1; 12 nucleotides match TRBD2. Germline-derived CDR1 and CDR2 are MNHEY and SMNVEV (reference sequence). The V segment lost 8 bases and the J segment 6 bases; nucleotides outside the gene matches: 8. The CDR3 loop spans 15 amino acids.

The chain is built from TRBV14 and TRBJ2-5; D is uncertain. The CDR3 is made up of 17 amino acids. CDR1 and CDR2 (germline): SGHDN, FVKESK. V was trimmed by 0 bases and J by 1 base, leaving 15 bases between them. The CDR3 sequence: CASSQDRSNPSQETQYF. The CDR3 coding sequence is TGTGCCAGCAGCCAAGATAGGTCAAACCCTTCCCAAGAGACCCAGTACTTC. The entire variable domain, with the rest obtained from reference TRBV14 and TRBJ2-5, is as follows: EAGVTQFPSHSVIEKGQTVTLRCDPISGHDNLYWYRRVMGKEIKFLLHFVKESKQDESGMPNNRFLAERTGGTYSTLKVQPAELEDSGVYFCASSQDRSNPSQETQYFGPGTRLLVL.

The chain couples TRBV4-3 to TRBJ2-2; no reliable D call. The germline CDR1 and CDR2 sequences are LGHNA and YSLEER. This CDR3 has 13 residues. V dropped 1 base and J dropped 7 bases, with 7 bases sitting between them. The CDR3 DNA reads TGCGCCAGCAGCCAAGTTAACCGCGGGGAGCTGTTTTTT. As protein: CASSQVNRGELFF.

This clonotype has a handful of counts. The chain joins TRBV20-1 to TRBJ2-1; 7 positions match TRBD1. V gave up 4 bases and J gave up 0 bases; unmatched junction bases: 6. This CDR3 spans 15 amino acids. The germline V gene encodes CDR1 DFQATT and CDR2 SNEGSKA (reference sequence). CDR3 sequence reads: CSATRRGSSYNEQFF. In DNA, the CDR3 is TGCAGTGCTACCCGCAGGGGGAGCTCCTACAATGAGCAGTTCTTC.

Here the CDR3 reads CASSLGAGDIYEQYV. In DNA form, the CDR3 reads TGTGCCAGCAGCTTAGGGGCAGGGGACATCTACGAGCAGTACGTC. The chain joins TRBV7-9 to TRBJ2-7, with a possible D match to TRBD1 (6 bases). V gave up 1 base and J gave up 3 bases, with 13 bases separating them. The germline V gene encodes CDR1 SEHNR and CDR2 FQNEAQ (reference sequence). This CDR3 comprises 15 residues.

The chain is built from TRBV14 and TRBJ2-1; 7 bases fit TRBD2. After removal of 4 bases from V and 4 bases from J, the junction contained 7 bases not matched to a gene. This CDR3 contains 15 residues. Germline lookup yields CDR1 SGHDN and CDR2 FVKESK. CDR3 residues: CASSRMGGRYNEQFF. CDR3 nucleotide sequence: TGTGCCAGCAGCCGTATGGGGGGGAGGTACAATGAGCAGTTCTTC. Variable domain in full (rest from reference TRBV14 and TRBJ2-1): EAGVTQFPSHSVIEKGQTVTLRCDPISGHDNLYWYRRVMGKEIKFLLHFVKESKQDESGMPNNRFLAERTGGTYSTLKVQPAELEDSGVYFCASSRMGGRYNEQFFGPGTRLTVL.